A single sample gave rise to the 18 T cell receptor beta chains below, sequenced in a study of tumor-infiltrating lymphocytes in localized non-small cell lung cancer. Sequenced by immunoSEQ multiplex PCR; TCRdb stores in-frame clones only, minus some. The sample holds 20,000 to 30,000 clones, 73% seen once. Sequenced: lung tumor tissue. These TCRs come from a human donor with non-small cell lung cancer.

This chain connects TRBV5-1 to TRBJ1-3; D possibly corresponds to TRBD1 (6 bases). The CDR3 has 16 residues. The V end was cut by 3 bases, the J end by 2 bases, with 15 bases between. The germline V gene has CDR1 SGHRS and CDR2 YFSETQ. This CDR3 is CASSSQGQGTGNTIYF. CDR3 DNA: TGCGCCAGCAGCTCCCAAGGCCAGGGGACTGGAAACACCATATATTTT.

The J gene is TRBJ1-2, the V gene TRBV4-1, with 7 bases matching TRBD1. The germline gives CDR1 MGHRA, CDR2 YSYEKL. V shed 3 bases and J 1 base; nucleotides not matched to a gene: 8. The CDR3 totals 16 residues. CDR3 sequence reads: CASSQEFTGVNYGYTF. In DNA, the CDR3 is TGCGCCAGCAGCCAGGAATTTACAGGGGTTAACTATGGCTACACCTTC.

Here the CDR3 DNA reads TGTGCCTGGACTACATCTCCCGGCCAGCCCCAGCATTTT. Translating gives CAWTTSPGQPQHF. V is TRBV30 and J is TRBJ1-5; no clear D. Deletions cut 4 bases from V and 7 bases from J, with 14 bases between. CDR3 length: 13 amino acids. Germline V gene lookup returns CDR1 GTSNPN and CDR2 SVGIG (reference sequence).

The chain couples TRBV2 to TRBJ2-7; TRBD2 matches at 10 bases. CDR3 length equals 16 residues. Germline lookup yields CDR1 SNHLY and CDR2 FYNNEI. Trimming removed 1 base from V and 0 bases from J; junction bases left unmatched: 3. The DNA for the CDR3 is TGTGCCAGCAGTGAAGAGCTAGCGGGGGCCTCCTACGAGCAGTACTTC. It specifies CASSEELAGASYEQYF.

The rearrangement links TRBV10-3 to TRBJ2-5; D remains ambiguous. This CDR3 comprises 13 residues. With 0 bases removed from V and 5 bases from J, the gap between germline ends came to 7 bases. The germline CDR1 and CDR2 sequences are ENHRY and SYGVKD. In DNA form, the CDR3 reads TGTGCCATCAGTGAGTCGAGTCCGGAGACCCAGTACTTC. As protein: CAISESSPETQYF.

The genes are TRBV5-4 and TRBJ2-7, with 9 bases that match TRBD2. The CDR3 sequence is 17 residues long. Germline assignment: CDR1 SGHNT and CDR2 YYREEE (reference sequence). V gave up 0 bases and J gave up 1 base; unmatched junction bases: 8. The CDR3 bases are TGTGCCAGCAGCTTGGCCAGCGGGGGGAAAGTGTCCTACGAGCAGTACTTC. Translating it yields CASSLASGGKVSYEQYF.

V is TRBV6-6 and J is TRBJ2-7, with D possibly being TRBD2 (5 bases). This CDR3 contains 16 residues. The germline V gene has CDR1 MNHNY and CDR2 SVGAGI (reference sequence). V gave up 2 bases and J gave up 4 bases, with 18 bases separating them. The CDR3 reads CASSYPWEKPQYEQYF. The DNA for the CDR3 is TGTGCCAGCAGTTACCCCTGGGAGAAACCCCAATACGAGCAGTACTTC.

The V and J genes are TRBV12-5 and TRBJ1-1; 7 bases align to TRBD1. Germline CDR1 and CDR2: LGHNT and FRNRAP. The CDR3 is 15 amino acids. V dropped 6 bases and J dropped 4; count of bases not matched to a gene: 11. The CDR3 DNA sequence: TGTGCTAGTGGCCGATCCGACAGGGTGCGCACTGAAGCTTTCTTT. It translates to CASGRSDRVRTEAFF. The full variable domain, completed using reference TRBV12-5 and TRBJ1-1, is DARVTQTPRHKVTEMGQEVTMRCQPILGHNTVFWYRQTMMQGLELLAYFRNRAPLDDSGMPKDRFSAEMPDATLATLKIQPSEPRDSAVYFCASGRSDRVRTEAFFGQGTRLTVV.

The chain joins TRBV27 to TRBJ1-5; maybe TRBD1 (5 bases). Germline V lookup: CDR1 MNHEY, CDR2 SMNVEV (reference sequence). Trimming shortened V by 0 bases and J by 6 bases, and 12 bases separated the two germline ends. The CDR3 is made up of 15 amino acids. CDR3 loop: CASSLSWGAGQPQHF. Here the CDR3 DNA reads TGTGCCAGCAGTTTATCTTGGGGCGCGGGTCAGCCCCAGCATTTT.

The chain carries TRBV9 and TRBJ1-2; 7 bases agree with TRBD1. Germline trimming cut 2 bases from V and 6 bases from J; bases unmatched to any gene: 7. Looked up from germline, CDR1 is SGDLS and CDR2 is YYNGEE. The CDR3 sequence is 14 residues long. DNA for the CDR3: TGTGCCAGCAGCGTTTACAACCAGGGGGATGGCTACACCTTC. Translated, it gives CASSVYNQGDGYTF.

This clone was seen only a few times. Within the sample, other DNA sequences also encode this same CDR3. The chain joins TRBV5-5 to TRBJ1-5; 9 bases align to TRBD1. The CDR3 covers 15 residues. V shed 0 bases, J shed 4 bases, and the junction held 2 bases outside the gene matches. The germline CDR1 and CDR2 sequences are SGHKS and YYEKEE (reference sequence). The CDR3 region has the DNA TGTGCCAGCAGCTTGGAGGGACAGGGTAATCAGCCCCAGCATTTT. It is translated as CASSLEGQGNQPQHF.

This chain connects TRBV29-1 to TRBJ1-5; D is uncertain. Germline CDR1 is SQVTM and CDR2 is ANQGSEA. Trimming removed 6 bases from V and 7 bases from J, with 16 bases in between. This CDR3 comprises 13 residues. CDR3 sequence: CSVALGVGQPQHF. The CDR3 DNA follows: TGCAGCGTCGCCCTCGGCGTCGGGCAGCCCCAGCATTTT.

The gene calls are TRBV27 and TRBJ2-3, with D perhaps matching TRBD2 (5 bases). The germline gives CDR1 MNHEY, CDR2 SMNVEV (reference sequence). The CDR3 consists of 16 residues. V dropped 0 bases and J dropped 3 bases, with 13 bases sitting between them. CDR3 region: CASSLSGGSRTDTQYF. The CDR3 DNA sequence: TGTGCCAGCAGTTTATCAGGAGGTAGCCGGACAGATACGCAGTATTTT.

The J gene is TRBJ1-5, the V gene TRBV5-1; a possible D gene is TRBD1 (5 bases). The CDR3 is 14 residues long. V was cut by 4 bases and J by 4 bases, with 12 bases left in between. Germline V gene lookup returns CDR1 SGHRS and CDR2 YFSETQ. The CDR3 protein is CASSLGGGNQPQHF. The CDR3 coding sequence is TGCGCCAGCAGCCTGGGGGGGGGTAATCAGCCCCAGCATTTT.

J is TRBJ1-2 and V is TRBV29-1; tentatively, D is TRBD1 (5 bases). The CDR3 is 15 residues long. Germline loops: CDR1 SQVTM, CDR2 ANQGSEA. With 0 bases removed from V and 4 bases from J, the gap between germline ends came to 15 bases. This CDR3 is CSVEDPKGVVYGYTF. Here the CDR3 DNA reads TGCAGCGTTGAAGATCCTAAAGGGGTAGTCTATGGCTACACCTTC.

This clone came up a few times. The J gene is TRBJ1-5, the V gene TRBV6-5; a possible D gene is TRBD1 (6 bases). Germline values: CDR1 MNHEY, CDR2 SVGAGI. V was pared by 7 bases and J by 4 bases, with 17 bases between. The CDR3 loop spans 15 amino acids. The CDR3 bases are TGTGCCAGCAACCACGGGGGGCAAGGTAATCAGCCCCAGCATTTT. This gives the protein CASNHGGQGNQPQHF.

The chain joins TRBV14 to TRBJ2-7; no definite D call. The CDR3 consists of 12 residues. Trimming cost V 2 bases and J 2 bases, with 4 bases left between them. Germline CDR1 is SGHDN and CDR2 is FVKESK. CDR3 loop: CASSQFTYEQYF. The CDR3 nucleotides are TGTGCCAGCAGCCAATTCACCTACGAGCAGTACTTC. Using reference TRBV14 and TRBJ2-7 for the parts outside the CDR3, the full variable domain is EAGVTQFPSHSVIEKGQTVTLRCDPISGHDNLYWYRRVMGKEIKFLLHFVKESKQDESGMPNNRFLAERTGGTYSTLKVQPAELEDSGVYFCASSQFTYEQYFGPGTRLTVT.

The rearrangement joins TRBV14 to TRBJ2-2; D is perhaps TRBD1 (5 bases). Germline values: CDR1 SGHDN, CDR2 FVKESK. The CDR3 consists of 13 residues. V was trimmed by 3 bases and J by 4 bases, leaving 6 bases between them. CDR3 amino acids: CASSQGPTGELFF. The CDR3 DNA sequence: TGTGCCAGCAGCCAGGGGCCCACCGGGGAGCTGTTTTTT. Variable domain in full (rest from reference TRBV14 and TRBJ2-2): EAGVTQFPSHSVIEKGQTVTLRCDPISGHDNLYWYRRVMGKEIKFLLHFVKESKQDESGMPNNRFLAERTGGTYSTLKVQPAELEDSGVYFCASSQGPTGELFFGEGSRLTVL.